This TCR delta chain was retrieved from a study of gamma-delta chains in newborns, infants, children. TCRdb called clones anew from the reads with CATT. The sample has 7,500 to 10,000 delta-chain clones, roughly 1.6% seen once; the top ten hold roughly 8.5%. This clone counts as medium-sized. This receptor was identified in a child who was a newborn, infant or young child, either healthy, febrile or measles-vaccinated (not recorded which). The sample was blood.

The CDR3 spells CALGARGSLGGPFTDKLIF. The CDR3 region has the DNA TGTGCTCTTGGGGCCCGAGGGTCACTGGGGGGGCCTTTCACCGATAAACTCATCTTT. The gene calls are TRDV1 and TRDJ1; 8 bases agree with TRDD3. Germline V lookup: CDR1 TSWWSYY, CDR2 QGS. The CDR3 consists of 19 residues. The junction had 17 bases not matched to a gene; V was cut back by 4 bases and J by 1 base.